This TCR beta chain was observed in a study of T cell repertoires in cytomegalovirus infection. Study conclusions and caveats: Summed public TCR beta family frequency identified CMV carriers bearing the relevant HLA.

Looked up from germline, CDR1 is SGHTA and CDR2 is FQGNSA. This CDR3 region has 15 residues. V lost 2 bases to trimming and J lost 4 bases; unmatched junction nucleotides: 5. MiXCR was run by TCRdb on the reads, yielding one entry per CDR3 protein. The sample holds about 220,000 distinct CDR3 sequences, about 40% seen once. This clonotype has a count of ten or more. No antigen is known for it. The TCR was taken from a human donor in good health (CMV status not recorded). Some clones in this sample may be carry-over from other donors' samples. The V and J genes are TRBV7-2 and TRBJ2-7, with 10 bases matching TRBD2. The sample consisted of CD8+ T cells from cultured PBMCs, taken from culture after CMV antigen stimulation. CDR3 amino acids: CASSLRLAGVYEQYF. DNA of the CDR3: TGTGCCAGCAGCTTACGCCTAGCGGGAGTGTACGAGCAGTACTTC.